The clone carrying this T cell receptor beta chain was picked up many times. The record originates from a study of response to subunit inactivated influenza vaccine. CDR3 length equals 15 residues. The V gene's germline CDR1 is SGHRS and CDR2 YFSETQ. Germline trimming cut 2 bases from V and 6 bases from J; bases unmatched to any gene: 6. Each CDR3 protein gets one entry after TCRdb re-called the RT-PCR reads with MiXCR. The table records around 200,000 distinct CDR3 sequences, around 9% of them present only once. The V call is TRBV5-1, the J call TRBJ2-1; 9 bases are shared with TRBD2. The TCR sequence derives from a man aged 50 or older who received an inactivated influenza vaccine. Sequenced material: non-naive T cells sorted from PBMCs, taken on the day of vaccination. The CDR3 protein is CASSLGGGVGNEQFF. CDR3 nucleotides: TGCGCCAGCAGCTTAGGCGGGGGGGTCGGCAATGAGCAGTTCTTC.